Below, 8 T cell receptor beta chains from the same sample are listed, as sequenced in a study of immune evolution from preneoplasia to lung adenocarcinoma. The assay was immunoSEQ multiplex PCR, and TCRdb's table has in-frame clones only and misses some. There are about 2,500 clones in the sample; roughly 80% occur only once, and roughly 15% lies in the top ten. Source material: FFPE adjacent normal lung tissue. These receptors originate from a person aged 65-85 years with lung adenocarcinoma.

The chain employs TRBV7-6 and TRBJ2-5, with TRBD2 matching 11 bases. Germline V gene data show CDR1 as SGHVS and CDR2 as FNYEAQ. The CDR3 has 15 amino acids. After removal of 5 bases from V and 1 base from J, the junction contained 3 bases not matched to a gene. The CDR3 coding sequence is TGTGCCAGCAGCCAAACTAGCGGGGGCCAAGAGACCCAGTACTTC. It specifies CASSQTSGGQETQYF.

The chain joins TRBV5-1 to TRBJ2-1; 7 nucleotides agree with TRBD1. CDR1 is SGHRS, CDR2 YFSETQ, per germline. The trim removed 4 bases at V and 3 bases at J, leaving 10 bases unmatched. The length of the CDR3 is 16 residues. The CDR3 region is CASSPDREENYNEQFF. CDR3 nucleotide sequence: TGCGCCAGCAGCCCCGACAGGGAAGAGAACTACAATGAGCAGTTCTTC.

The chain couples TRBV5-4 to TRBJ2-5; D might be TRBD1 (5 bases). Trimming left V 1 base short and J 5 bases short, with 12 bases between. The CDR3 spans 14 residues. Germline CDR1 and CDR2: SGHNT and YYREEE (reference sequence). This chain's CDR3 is CASSLPIGAETQYF. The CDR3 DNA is TGTGCCAGCAGCTTGCCCATAGGGGCGGAGACCCAGTACTTC. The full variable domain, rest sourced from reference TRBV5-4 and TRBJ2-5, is ETGVTQSPTHLIKTRGQQVTLRCSSQSGHNTVSWYQQALGQGPQFIFQYYREEENGRGNFPPRFSGLQFPNYSSELNVNALELDDSALYLCASSLPIGAETQYFGPGTRLLVL.

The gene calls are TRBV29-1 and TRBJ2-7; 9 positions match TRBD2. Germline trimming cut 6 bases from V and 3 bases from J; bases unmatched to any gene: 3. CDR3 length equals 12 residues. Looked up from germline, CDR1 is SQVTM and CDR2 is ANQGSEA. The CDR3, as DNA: TGCAGCGTCGGTAGCGGGAGCTACGAGCAGTACTTC. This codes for CSVGSGSYEQYF.

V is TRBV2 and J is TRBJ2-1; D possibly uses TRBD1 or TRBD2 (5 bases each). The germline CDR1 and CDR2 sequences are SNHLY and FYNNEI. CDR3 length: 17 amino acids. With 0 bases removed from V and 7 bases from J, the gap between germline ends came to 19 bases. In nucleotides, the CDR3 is TGTGCCAGCAGTGAAGCGAGGGGAATGGTACAGAGTAATGAGCAGTTCTTC. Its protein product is CASSEARGMVQSNEQFF.

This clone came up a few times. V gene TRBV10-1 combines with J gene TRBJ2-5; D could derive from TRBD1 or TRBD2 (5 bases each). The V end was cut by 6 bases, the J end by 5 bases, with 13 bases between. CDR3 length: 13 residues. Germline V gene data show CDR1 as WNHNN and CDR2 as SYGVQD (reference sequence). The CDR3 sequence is CASSRTPGETQYF. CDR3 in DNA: TGCGCCAGCAGCCGGACTCCAGGGGAGACCCAGTACTTC.

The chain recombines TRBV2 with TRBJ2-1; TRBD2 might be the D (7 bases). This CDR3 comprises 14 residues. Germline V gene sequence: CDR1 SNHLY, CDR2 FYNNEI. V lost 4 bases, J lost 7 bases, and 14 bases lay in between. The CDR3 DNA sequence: TGTGCCAGCAGTGGGACTAGGGGGGGAAATGAGCAGTTCTTC. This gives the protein CASSGTRGGNEQFF.

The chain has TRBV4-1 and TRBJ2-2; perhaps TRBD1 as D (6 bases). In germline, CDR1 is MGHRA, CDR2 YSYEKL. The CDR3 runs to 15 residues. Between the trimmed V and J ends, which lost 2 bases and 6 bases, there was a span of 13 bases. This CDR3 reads CASSQTHRAAGELFF. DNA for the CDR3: TGCGCCAGCAGCCAAACCCACAGGGCGGCCGGGGAGCTGTTTTTT.